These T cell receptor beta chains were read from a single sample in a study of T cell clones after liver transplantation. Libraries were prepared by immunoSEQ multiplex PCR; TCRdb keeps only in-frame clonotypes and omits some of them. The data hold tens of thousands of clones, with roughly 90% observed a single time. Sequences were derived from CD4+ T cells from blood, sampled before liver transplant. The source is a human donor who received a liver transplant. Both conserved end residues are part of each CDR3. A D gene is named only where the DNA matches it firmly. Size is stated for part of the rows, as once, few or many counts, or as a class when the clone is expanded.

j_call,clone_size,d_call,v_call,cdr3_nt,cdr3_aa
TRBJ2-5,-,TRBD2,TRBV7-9,TGTGCCAGCAGCTACGGACTAGCGGGAAGAGAGACCCAGTACTTC,CASSYGLAGRETQYF
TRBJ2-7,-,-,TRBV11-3,TGTGCCAGCAGCCGCACCTCCTACGAGCAGTACTTC,CASSRTSYEQYF
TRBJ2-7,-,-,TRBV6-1,TGTGCCAGCATTCTAGTGGCGTCAAGGGGCCACGAGCAGTACTTC,CASILVASRGHEQYF
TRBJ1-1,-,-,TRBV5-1,TGCGCCAGCAGTGGGGCCCTGACGAGCAGGGCGACTGAAGCTTTCTTT,CASSGALTSRATEAFF
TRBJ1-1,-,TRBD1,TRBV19,TGTGCCAGTAGTTCTTACGGGACAGGGCGGCGCACTGAAGCTTTCTTT,CASSSYGTGRRTEAFF
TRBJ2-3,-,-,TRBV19,TGTGCCAGTACCCATAGGGGGGGAGCAACAGATACGCAGTATTTT,CASTHRGGATDTQYF
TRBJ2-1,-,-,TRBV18,TGTGCCAGCTCACCCCCGGAGCGCTCCCGGTCGGTCTTC,CASSPPERSRSVF
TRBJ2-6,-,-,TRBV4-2,TGTGCCAGCAGCCCCCGGGCCTTAAGCTCTGGGGCCAACGTCCTGACTTTC,CASSPRALSSGANVLTF
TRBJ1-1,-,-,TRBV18,TGTGCCAGCTCACCTCCCGCCCCGGGCGGTGAAGCTTTCTTT,CASSPPAPGGEAFF
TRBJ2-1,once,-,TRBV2,TGTGCCAGCAGTGACTTCCATGGAGGCGAGCAGTTCTTC,CASSDFHGGEQFF
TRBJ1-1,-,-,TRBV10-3,TGTGCCATCAAAGCAGACACAATCTCTGAAGCTTTCTTT,CAIKADTISEAFF
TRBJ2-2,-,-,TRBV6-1,TGTGCCAGCAGTGAATCGGGGGTCGGGGAGCTGTTTTTT,CASSESGVGELFF
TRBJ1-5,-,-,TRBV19,TGTGCCAGTAGATTAAGGGGTAGCAATCAGCCCCAGCATTTT,CASRLRGSNQPQHF
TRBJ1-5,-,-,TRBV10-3,TGTGCCATCAGTGACCTACAGGGACAGCCCCAGCATTTT,CAISDLQGQPQHF
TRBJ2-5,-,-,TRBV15,TGTGCCACCTCCAAGTCCCAAGGGGGTCAAGAGACCCAGTACTTC,CATSKSQGGQETQYF
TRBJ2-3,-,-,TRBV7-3,TGTGCCAGCAGCTTAACCGGGGCTCCTAGCACAGATACGCAGTATTTT,CASSLTGAPSTDTQYF
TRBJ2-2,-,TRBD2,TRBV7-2,TGTGCCAGCAGCTTAGAGTGGACTAGGGATGAGCTGTTTTTT,CASSLEWTRDELFF
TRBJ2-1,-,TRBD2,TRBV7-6,TGTGCCAGCAGCTTAGCGCAGACTAGCGGGACTGGGAATGAGCAGTTCTTC,CASSLAQTSGTGNEQFF
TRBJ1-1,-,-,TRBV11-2,TGTGCCAGCAGCTTAGGCATGGGGGCGCGTGACACTGAAGCTTTCTTT,CASSLGMGARDTEAFF
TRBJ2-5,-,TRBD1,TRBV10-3,TGTGCCATCAGTGTTACCCGGGACAGGGGGATCGAGGAGACCCAGTACTTC,CAISVTRDRGIEETQYF
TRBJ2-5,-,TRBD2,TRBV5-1,TGCGCCAGCAGCTCCCAGACTAGCGGGAGAGAGACCCAGTACTTC,CASSSQTSGRETQYF
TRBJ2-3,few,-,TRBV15,TGTGCCACTATGGGCGGATATAGCACAGATACGCAGTATTTT,CATMGGYSTDTQYF
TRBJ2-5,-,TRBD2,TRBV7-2,TGTGCCAGCAGCTCATGGGCTAGCGGGAGTAACGGGGAGACCCAGTACTTC,CASSSWASGSNGETQYF
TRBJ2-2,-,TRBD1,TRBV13,TGTGCCAGCACCCAACAGGGGACGGTGGCTTCGAACACCGGGGAGCTGTTTTTT,CASTQQGTVASNTGELFF
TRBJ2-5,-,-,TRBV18,TGTGCCAGCTCACCGCCCAGCGCGGAGACCCAGTACTTC,CASSPPSAETQYF
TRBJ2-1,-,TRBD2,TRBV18,TGTGCCAGCTCATTGCGGGGGGCGCCTGGGGTAGCCCGCAATGAGCAGTTCTTC,CASSLRGAPGVARNEQFF
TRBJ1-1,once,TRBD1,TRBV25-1,TGTGCCAGCAGTAGACCCGGGACAGGGAACACTGAAGCTTTCTTT,CASSRPGTGNTEAFF
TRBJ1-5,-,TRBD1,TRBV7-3,TGTGCCAGCAGCTTAAATATCGAGACAGGGGGCTCTTATAGCAATCAGCCCCAGCATTTT,CASSLNIETGGSYSNQPQHF
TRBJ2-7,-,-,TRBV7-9,TGTGCCAGCAGCTACGGAGGGCTCGAGTACGAGCAGTACTTC,CASSYGGLEYEQYF
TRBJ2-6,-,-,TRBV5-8,TGTGCCAGCAAGCGGACAAACCAAGACGTCCTGACTTTC,CASKRTNQDVLTF
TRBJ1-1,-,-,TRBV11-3,TGTGCCAGCAGCACATCGACAGGCCCGAACACTGAAGCTTTCTTT,CASSTSTGPNTEAFF
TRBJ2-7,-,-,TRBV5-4,TGTGCCACCCATCTGGCGGGGCGGTACGAGCAGTACTTC,CATHLAGRYEQYF
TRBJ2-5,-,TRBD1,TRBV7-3,TGTGCCAGCAGCACAGGGGGAGGAGAGACCCAGTACTTC,CASSTGGGETQYF
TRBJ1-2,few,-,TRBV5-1,TGCGCCAGCAGCCATGGGGAGAAGTATGGCTACACCTTC,CASSHGEKYGYTF
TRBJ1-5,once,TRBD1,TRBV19,TGTGCCAGTACCTCCGGACAGGGTAGGCAGCCCCAGCATTTT,CASTSGQGRQPQHF
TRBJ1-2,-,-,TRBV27,TGTGCCAGCAGTAGACTGGGAGAGAACTATGGCTACACCTTC,CASSRLGENYGYTF
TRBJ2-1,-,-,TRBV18,TGTGCCAGCTCACCCACCGGAGGGGGCGGTGAGCAGTTCTTC,CASSPTGGGGEQFF
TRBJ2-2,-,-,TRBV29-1,TGCAGCGTTACAAATAGCGTTATCAACACCGGGGAGCTGTTTTTT,CSVTNSVINTGELFF
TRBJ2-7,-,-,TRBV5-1,TGCGCCAGCAGCTTGGCCCCGGGTGTCTACGAGCAGTACTTC,CASSLAPGVYEQYF
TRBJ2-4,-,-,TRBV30,TGTGCCTGTGCTCCTCACCAAAACATTCAGTACTTC,CACAPHQNIQYF
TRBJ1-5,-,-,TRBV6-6,TGTGCCAGCACATTCACGGGGAGTAGCAATCAGCCCCAGCATTTT,CASTFTGSSNQPQHF
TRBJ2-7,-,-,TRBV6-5,TGTGCCAGCAGTTTTCGGAGGCTAGCCGAGCAGTACTTC,CASSFRRLAEQYF
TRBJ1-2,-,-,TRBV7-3,TGTGCCAGCAGCACCGGGCGTCTTGGCTACACCTTC,CASSTGRLGYTF
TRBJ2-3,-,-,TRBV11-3,TGTGCCAGCAGCTTAGATCAGTGGGGGTTCCGCACAGATACGCAGTATTTT,CASSLDQWGFRTDTQYF
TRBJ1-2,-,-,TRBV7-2,TGTGCCAGCAGCCCGAACCGAGGGGGAAGCGGCTACACCTTC,CASSPNRGGSGYTF
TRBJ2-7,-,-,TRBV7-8,TGTGCCAGCGGGGTCGCAGTAGGGGTCTCCTACGAGCAGTACTTC,CASGVAVGVSYEQYF
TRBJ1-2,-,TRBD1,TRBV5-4,TGTGCCAGCAGCTTGGGACAGGGATTGACCAACTATGGCTACACCTTC,CASSLGQGLTNYGYTF
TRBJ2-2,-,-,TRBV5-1,TGCGCCAGCAGCGTCGGACAGAACACCGGGGAGCTGTTTTTT,CASSVGQNTGELFF
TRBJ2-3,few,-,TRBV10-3,TGTGCCATCAGGGACGGGAGTGGGCCAGATACGCAGTATTTT,CAIRDGSGPDTQYF
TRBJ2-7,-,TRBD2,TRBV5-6,TGTGCCAGCAGCTTGGTAGGGGGACTAGCGGGAGGGCCCACCTACGAGCAGTACTTC,CASSLVGGLAGGPTYEQYF
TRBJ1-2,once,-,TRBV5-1,TGCGCCAGCAGCTTGGATCAGACTAACTATGGCTACACCTTC,CASSLDQTNYGYTF